The present T cell receptor beta chain was sequenced within a study of blood T cell repertoires in COVID-19. Across the whole study: The cDNA or gDNA used as material had been derived from T cells, B-cell-depleted T cells, or PBMCs.

V was trimmed by 1 base and J by 7 bases, leaving 10 bases between them. The length of the CDR3 is 12 residues. The germline V gene encodes CDR1 GTSNPN and CDR2 SVGIG (reference sequence). Original data processing: Amplification with reference gene primers provided the estimates of nucleated cell counts. Here immunoSEQ multiplex PCR was the method, and the copy in TCRdb shows in-frame clones only, minus some. The V and J calls and clone size come from that table; D and trimming were worked out from the DNA. The data contain about 220,000 clones, 82% of them singletons. Sequenced input: PBMCs or T cells enriched from blood (not recorded which). The chain employs TRBV30 and TRBJ2-5; D unclear. The sequence derives from a woman aged 60 to 75 who had recovered from COVID-19. CDR3 region: CAWSGANPTQYF. CDR3 DNA sequence: TGTGCCTGGAGTGGGGCAAATCCGACCCAGTACTTC.